Listed below are T cell receptor beta chains from one sample, sequenced in a study of CD8 T cells in ankylosing spondylitis. TCRdb reanalysed the 5' RACE reads using MiXCR and keeps one entry per CDR3 protein. The data contain approximately 400,000 distinct CDR3 sequences, roughly a quarter of them singletons. Sequenced material: blood, either unsorted or a sorted T cell fraction (not recorded which). The receptors come from a male donor with ankylosing spondylitis. The CDR3 runs from the conserved cysteine through the conserved F or W. D genes are given only for firm matches. Clone sizes are given selectively: once, few, many, or a class where the clone is expanded.

D: NA
V: TRBV21-1
size: few
J: TRBJ2-3
CDR3: CASSKAGQGDTQYF
DNA: TGTGCCAGCAGCAAAGCGGGGCAGGGAGATACGCAGTATTTT

D: NA
V: TRBV5-6
size: NA
J: TRBJ1-2
CDR3: CASSDTGNYGYTF
DNA: TGTGCCAGCAGCGACACAGGGAACTATGGCTACACCTTC

D: TRBD2
V: TRBV6-2/TRBV6-3
size: few
J: TRBJ2-1
CDR3: CASSYSPGLAGAHSYNEQFF
DNA: TGTGCCAGCAGTTACTCGCCAGGACTAGCGGGAGCCCACTCCTACAATGAGCAGTTCTTC

D: TRBD2
V: TRBV7-9
size: NA
J: TRBJ2-1
CDR3: CASGRGEGEQFF
DNA: TGTGCCAGCGGGAGAGGGGAGGGTGAGCAGTTCTTC

D: NA
V: TRBV10-3
size: NA
J: TRBJ2-5
CDR3: CAIRENIQETQYF
DNA: TGTGCCATCAGGGAGAATATCCAAGAGACCCAGTACTTC

D: NA
V: TRBV12-3/TRBV12-4
size: few
J: TRBJ1-2
CDR3: CASSSPGQFHGYTF
DNA: TGTGCCAGCAGTTCCCCTGGGCAATTCCATGGCTACACCTTC

D: NA
V: TRBV25-1
size: few
J: TRBJ2-2
CDR3: CASSKASNTGELFF
DNA: TGTGCCAGCTCCAAGGCCTCGAACACCGGGGAGCTGTTTTTT

D: TRBD1
V: TRBV24-1
size: NA
J: TRBJ2-5
CDR3: CATSDPRTGSMETQYF
DNA: TGTGCCACCAGTGATCCTCGGACAGGGAGTATGGAGACCCAGTACTTC

D: TRBD2
V: TRBV11-3
size: NA
J: TRBJ2-3
CDR3: CASSFTGTRRTQYF
DNA: TGTGCCAGCAGCTTTACCGGGACTAGGCGGACGCAGTATTTT

D: NA
V: TRBV5-1
size: many
J: TRBJ2-2
CDR3: CASSFIAANTGELFF
DNA: TGCGCCAGCAGCTTCATTGCTGCGAACACCGGGGAGCTGTTTTTT

D: TRBD2
V: TRBV3-1
size: NA
J: TRBJ2-1
CDR3: CASSQLAGTYNEQFF
DNA: TGTGCCAGCAGCCAACTAGCGGGGACCTACAATGAGCAGTTCTTC

D: NA
V: TRBV7-2
size: few
J: TRBJ1-1
CDR3: CASSLRGTGSTEAFF
DNA: TGTGCCAGCAGCTTAAGGGGGACGGGAAGCACTGAAGCTTTCTTT

D: NA
V: TRBV3-1
size: NA
J: TRBJ1-6
CDR3: CASSRGTGNSPLHF
DNA: TGTGCCAGCAGCCGCGGGACGGGGAATTCACCCCTCCACTTT

D: NA
V: TRBV7-2
size: NA
J: TRBJ2-3
CDR3: CASSFSSATSTDTQYF
DNA: TGTGCCAGCAGCTTCTCTAGCGCCACTAGCACAGATACGCAGTATTTT

D: NA
V: TRBV24-1
size: NA
J: TRBJ2-3
CDR3: CATSDPGAGSTDTQYF
DNA: TGTGCCACCAGTGATCCAGGGGCAGGTAGCACAGATACGCAGTATTTT

D: TRBD2
V: TRBV29-1
size: NA
J: TRBJ2-5
CDR3: CSVEAGGTSSQETQYF
DNA: TGCAGCGTTGAAGCGGGCGGGACTAGCAGTCAAGAGACCCAGTACTTC

D: NA
V: TRBV20-1
size: NA
J: TRBJ1-5
CDR3: CSASGDRNQPQHF
DNA: TGCAGTGCTAGCGGGGATCGCAATCAGCCCCAGCATTTT

D: TRBD2
V: TRBV6-6
size: few
J: TRBJ2-7
CDR3: CASGTSATYEQYF
DNA: TGTGCCAGCGGGACTAGCGCCACCTACGAGCAGTACTTC

D: NA
V: TRBV5-1
size: few
J: TRBJ1-5
CDR3: CASSLEGKGNQPQHF
DNA: TGCGCCAGCAGCTTGGAAGGGAAGGGCAATCAGCCCCAGCATTTT

D: NA
V: TRBV13
size: once
J: TRBJ2-2
CDR3: CASSPQLGQNTGELFF
DNA: TGTGCCAGCAGCCCCCAGCTCGGGCAGAACACCGGGGAGCTGTTTTTT

D: NA
V: TRBV20-1
size: NA
J: TRBJ2-5
CDR3: CSATVGTVGQETQYF
DNA: TGCAGTGCCACTGTTGGGACGGTGGGGCAAGAGACCCAGTACTTC

D: NA
V: TRBV24-1
size: few
J: TRBJ1-4
CDR3: CAAQRAANEKLFF
DNA: TGTGCCGCCCAACGGGCGGCTAATGAAAAACTGTTTTTT

D: TRBD1
V: TRBV5-1
size: NA
J: TRBJ2-3
CDR3: CASSHGTALSTQYF
DNA: TGCGCCAGCAGCCACGGGACAGCGCTTAGTACGCAGTATTTT

D: TRBD1
V: TRBV5-1
size: few
J: TRBJ2-1
CDR3: CASSPGQGTGNEQFF
DNA: TGCGCCAGCAGCCCTGGACAGGGGACGGGCAATGAGCAGTTCTTC

D: TRBD1
V: TRBV4-2
size: few
J: TRBJ2-4
CDR3: CASSQDPRTGGRNIQYF
DNA: TGTGCCAGCAGCCAAGATCCCAGGACAGGGGGGAGAAACATTCAGTACTTC

D: NA
V: TRBV6-1
size: few
J: TRBJ1-1
CDR3: CASSIVTGNTEAFF
DNA: TGTGCCAGCAGCATCGTGACAGGGAACACTGAAGCTTTCTTT

D: NA
V: TRBV20-1
size: few
J: TRBJ1-4
CDR3: CSARRGKNEKLFF
DNA: TGCAGTGCTCGACGGGGGAAGAATGAAAAACTGTTTTTT

D: NA
V: TRBV19
size: few
J: TRBJ2-3
CDR3: CASRRGSTDTQYF
DNA: TGTGCCTCCCGGCGCGGATCCACAGATACGCAGTATTTT

D: TRBD1
V: TRBV29-1
size: NA
J: TRBJ1-4
CDR3: CSFAFPWTGPNEKLFF
DNA: TGCAGCTTTGCCTTCCCTTGGACAGGGCCTAATGAAAAACTGTTTTTT

D: TRBD2
V: TRBV15
size: few
J: TRBJ2-7
CDR3: CATSRDPGLALREQYF
DNA: TGTGCCACCAGCAGAGATCCCGGACTAGCGCTGAGGGAGCAGTACTTC

D: NA
V: TRBV5-5
size: NA
J: TRBJ2-1
CDR3: CASSLAVPGLNEQFF
DNA: TGTGCCAGCAGCTTGGCGGTTCCGGGGTTGAATGAGCAGTTCTTC

D: NA
V: TRBV20-1
size: NA
J: TRBJ2-1
CDR3: CSARDKDEQFF
DNA: TGCAGTGCTAGAGATAAGGACGAGCAGTTCTTC

D: TRBD2
V: TRBV30
size: NA
J: TRBJ2-1
CDR3: CAWKRGGSMYNEQFF
DNA: TGTGCCTGGAAGCGCGGCGGGAGTATGTACAATGAGCAGTTCTTC

D: TRBD1
V: TRBV29-1
size: few
J: TRBJ2-1
CDR3: CSVVSSPGTGYLGNEQFF
DNA: TGCAGCGTTGTATCATCACCTGGGACAGGGTATTTAGGGAATGAGCAGTTCTTC

D: NA
V: TRBV7-2
size: NA
J: TRBJ2-5
CDR3: CASSFTEGWKTQYF
DNA: TGTGCCAGCAGCTTTACGGAGGGATGGAAGACCCAGTACTTC

D: NA
V: TRBV20-1
size: few
J: TRBJ1-1
CDR3: CSARPTGRRNTEAFF
DNA: TGCAGTGCTAGACCCACGGGCAGGAGGAACACTGAAGCTTTCTTT

D: NA
V: TRBV14
size: NA
J: TRBJ2-3
CDR3: CASSHGGAPSTDTQYF
DNA: TGTGCCAGCAGCCATGGCGGAGCTCCTAGCACAGATACGCAGTATTTT

D: NA
V: TRBV25-1
size: NA
J: TRBJ2-7
CDR3: CASSTYYEQYF
DNA: TGTGCCAGCAGTACTTACTACGAGCAGTACTTC

D: TRBD1
V: TRBV11-3
size: once
J: TRBJ1-4
CDR3: CASSRGQDQLEKLFF
DNA: TGTGCCAGCAGCCGAGGACAGGACCAACTTGAAAAACTGTTTTTT

D: NA
V: TRBV10-2
size: once
J: TRBJ1-1
CDR3: CASSDIGGSEAFF
DNA: TGCGCCAGCAGTGATATTGGGGGAAGTGAAGCTTTCTTT

D: NA
V: TRBV11-1
size: few
J: TRBJ2-1
CDR3: CASTAHNEQFF
DNA: TGTGCCAGCACCGCACACAATGAGCAGTTCTTC

D: NA
V: TRBV5-1
size: NA
J: TRBJ2-1
CDR3: CASSLGRDLAEQFF
DNA: TGCGCCAGCAGCTTAGGTAGGGACCTCGCCGAGCAGTTCTTC

D: NA
V: TRBV7-2
size: NA
J: TRBJ2-5
CDR3: CASSLGGGFQETQYF
DNA: TGTGCCAGCAGCTTAGGGGGAGGATTCCAAGAGACCCAGTACTTC

D: NA
V: TRBV11-2
size: NA
J: TRBJ2-3
CDR3: CASSLDLWGDTQYF
DNA: TGTGCCAGCAGCTTAGATTTGTGGGGAGATACGCAGTATTTT

D: NA
V: TRBV6-2/TRBV6-3
size: NA
J: TRBJ1-1
CDR3: CASSSTESSEAFF
DNA: TGTGCCAGCAGTTCCACAGAGAGTTCTGAAGCTTTCTTT

D: TRBD2
V: TRBV15
size: NA
J: TRBJ2-7
CDR3: CATSRGSGEVPKQYF
DNA: TGTGCCACCAGCAGAGGAAGCGGGGAAGTACCTAAGCAGTACTTC

D: TRBD1
V: TRBV20-1
size: NA
J: TRBJ1-5
CDR3: CSARMADRAGNQPQHF
DNA: TGCAGTGCTAGAATGGCTGACAGGGCAGGCAATCAGCCCCAGCATTTT

D: NA
V: TRBV20-1
size: NA
J: TRBJ2-3
CDR3: CSARDRLKAFSQYF
DNA: TGCAGTGCTAGAGATCGGCTCAAGGCGTTTTCGCAGTATTTT

D: NA
V: TRBV12-3/TRBV12-4
size: NA
J: TRBJ2-5
CDR3: CASSLDWWETQYF
DNA: TGTGCCAGCAGTTTAGACTGGTGGGAGACCCAGTACTTC

D: NA
V: TRBV12-3/TRBV12-4
size: NA
J: TRBJ2-1
CDR3: CASSRTTVEQFF
DNA: TGTGCCAGCAGCCGGACTACGGTTGAGCAGTTCTTC

D: TRBD2
V: TRBV6-2/TRBV6-3
size: NA
J: TRBJ2-4
CDR3: CASSLTSGLSNIQYF
DNA: TGTGCCAGCAGCCTTACTAGCGGTTTGTCAAACATTCAGTACTTC

D: NA
V: TRBV29-1
size: many
J: TRBJ1-1
CDR3: CSGKGNGDTEAFF
DNA: TGCAGCGGAAAAGGGAATGGAGACACTGAAGCTTTCTTT

D: NA
V: TRBV7-2
size: NA
J: TRBJ2-3
CDR3: CASSPSLRGDTQYF
DNA: TGTGCCAGCAGCCCCTCCCTCCGAGGAGATACGCAGTATTTT

D: TRBD2
V: TRBV12-3/TRBV12-4
size: few
J: TRBJ2-3
CDR3: CASSPLLAGGDTQYF
DNA: TGTGCCAGCAGCCCTCTCCTAGCGGGAGGAGATACGCAGTATTTT

D: NA
V: TRBV25-1
size: NA
J: TRBJ1-4
CDR3: CASTDNPHEKLFF
DNA: TGTGCCAGCACCGACAACCCCCATGAAAAACTGTTTTTT

D: TRBD2
V: TRBV7-2
size: NA
J: TRBJ2-3
CDR3: CASSEPLAGLTDTQYF
DNA: TGTGCCAGCAGCGAACCACTAGCGGGGCTCACAGATACGCAGTATTTT

D: NA
V: TRBV2
size: few
J: TRBJ1-4
CDR3: CASSADGGGSEKLFF
DNA: TGTGCCAGCAGTGCGGACGGGGGGGGAAGTGAAAAACTGTTTTTT